These 26 T cell receptor beta chains were all obtained from the same sample, sequenced in a study of beta chain features in type 1 diabetes. Expressed TCRB transcripts got sequenced, as all isolated RNA was reverse transcribed. This table comes from immunoSEQ multiplex PCR, and its TCRdb copy is limited to in-frame clones, with some not included. This repertoire shows roughly 310,000 clones, about 10% found once; its top ten account for 0.015% to 0.02%. The sequencing sample was made of naive CD4+ T cells from blood. The receptor set was obtained from a woman in her 30s in good health.

The rearrangement uses TRBV25-1 and TRBJ1-3; no clear D. Deletions cut 5 bases from V and 0 bases from J, with 11 bases between. The CDR3 sequence is 15 residues long. From germline, CDR1 is MGHDK and CDR2 SYGVNS. This CDR3 is CASSMDSSSGNTIYF. CDR3 in DNA: TGTGCCAGCAGTATGGACTCAAGCTCTGGAAACACCATATATTTT.

This chain links TRBV7-2 with TRBJ2-5; TRBD2 matches 14 bases. This CDR3 spans 18 amino acids. Germline CDR1 and CDR2: SGHTA and FQGNSA. The J segment lost 2 bases and the V segment lost 5 bases, leaving 10 bases of the junction unmatched. The CDR3 DNA reads TGTGCCAGCAGCCTAACTTTTGGACTAGCGGGAGGTCAAGAGACCCAGTACTTC. Residues: CASSLTFGLAGGQETQYF.

The chain combines TRBV5-1 with TRBJ1-1; D might be TRBD1 (5 bases). There are 13 residues in the CDR3. The germline V gene has CDR1 SGHRS and CDR2 YFSETQ. With 4 bases removed from V and 5 bases from J, the gap between germline ends came to 12 bases. CDR3 DNA sequence: TGCGCCAGCAGCGTAAACCAGGGTACTGAAGCTTTCTTT. Protein sequence: CASSVNQGTEAFF.

This chain's CDR3 is CASSASLAGVTDTQYF. The CDR3 DNA follows: TGTGCCAGCTCAGCATCCTTAGCGGGAGTCACAGATACGCAGTATTTT. The rearrangement joins TRBV18 to TRBJ2-3; TRBD2 matches 9 bases. The V gene's germline CDR1 is KGHSH and CDR2 LQKENI. V gave up 5 bases and J gave up 2 bases; unmatched junction bases: 8. CDR3 size: 16 residues.

The chain is built from TRBV7-9 and TRBJ2-7, with TRBD1 identical over 10 bases. Germline trimming cut 4 bases from V and 6 bases from J; bases unmatched to any gene: 9. Germline loops: CDR1 SEHNR, CDR2 FQNEAQ (reference sequence). CDR3 size: 15 residues. CDR3 in amino acids: CASSYTGTGDLEQYF. The CDR3 DNA follows: TGTGCCAGCAGCTATACCGGGACAGGGGATCTCGAGCAGTACTTC.

This clone was counted only a few times. The chain links TRBV27 to TRBJ1-2; D is ambiguous. Germline V CDR1 and CDR2: MNHEY, SMNVEV (reference sequence). V was clipped by 2 bases and J by 8 bases, with 15 bases between them. CDR3 length equals 14 residues. The chain's CDR3 is CASSLTAGVTGYTF. The DNA for the CDR3 is TGTGCCAGCAGTTTAACAGCCGGGGTAACCGGCTACACCTTC.

This clone occurred once. This sample includes further DNA sequences coding for the same CDR3. The chain combines TRBV28 with TRBJ1-2; no firm D call. The CDR3 has 11 amino acids. V was clipped by 7 bases and J by 0 bases, with 3 bases between them. Germline values: CDR1 MDHEN, CDR2 SYDVKM. In DNA form, the CDR3 reads TGTGCCAGCACCGCTAACTATGGCTACACCTTC. Protein sequence: CASTANYGYTF.

This clone has a handful of counts. The chain couples TRBV11-2 to TRBJ2-5; D ambiguous. The CDR3 has 12 residues. Germline loops: CDR1 SGHAT, CDR2 FQNNGV. V was trimmed by 6 bases and J by 1 base, leaving 6 bases between them. The CDR3 DNA follows: TGTGCCAGCAGACAGAGCCAAGAGACCCAGTACTTC. It codes for CASRQSQETQYF. Full variable domain (remainder filled in from reference TRBV11-2 and TRBJ2-5): EAGVAQSPRYKIIEKRQSVAFWCNPISGHATLYWYQQILGQGPKLLIQFQNNGVVDDSQLPKDRFSAERLKGVDSTLKIQPAKLEDSAVYLCASRQSQETQYFGPGTRLLVL.

J is TRBJ2-3 and V is TRBV28; maybe TRBD1 (6 bases). This CDR3 region has 13 residues. The germline CDR1 and CDR2 sequences are MDHEN and SYDVKM. The V and J ends lost 11 bases and 0 bases respectively, with 12 bases between them. CDR3 bases: TGTGCCGTGACAGGTTCTAGCACAGATACGCAGTATTTT. This encodes CAVTGSSTDTQYF.

This clone showed up just a few times. Here the CDR3 reads CASTFTSGSYNEQFF. The DNA of the CDR3 is TGCGCCAGCACATTCACTAGCGGGAGTTACAATGAGCAGTTCTTC. The chain has TRBV5-1 and TRBJ2-1, with 11 bases fitting TRBD2. CDR1 is SGHRS, CDR2 YFSETQ, per germline. J was trimmed by 4 bases and V by 6 bases; bases with no gene match: 6. This CDR3 comprises 15 residues.

In its sample, this clone was seen a few times. The V call is TRBV7-9, the J call TRBJ1-1; D is perhaps TRBD1 (6 bases). This CDR3 has 14 residues. Germline V gene data show CDR1 as SEHNR and CDR2 as FQNEAQ (reference sequence). The V gene lost 1 base and the J gene lost 8 bases, with 14 bases spanning the gap. The DNA for the CDR3 is TGTGCCAGCAGCTTAGAAGAGACAGGAACCGAAGCTTTCTTT. Protein: CASSLEETGTEAFF.

This chain connects TRBV7-2 to TRBJ2-7; possibly TRBD2 for D (5 bases). The CDR3 runs 14 residues. CDR1 is SGHTA, CDR2 FQGNSA, per germline. V was cut by 5 bases and J by 9 bases, with 20 bases left in between. In nucleotides, the CDR3 is TGTGCCAGCAGCCCCGGGGTGGCTAGCTCCGGGCAGTACTTC. Its translation is CASSPGVASSGQYF.

The gene calls are TRBV14 and TRBJ2-3; D is unclear. With 1 base removed from V and 8 bases from J, the gap between germline ends came to 7 bases. Germline CDR1 is SGHDN and CDR2 is FVKESK. The CDR3 extends over 12 amino acids. The CDR3 region is CASSQVTGTQYF. As DNA, the CDR3 is TGTGCCAGCAGCCAAGTTACTGGTACGCAGTATTTT.

Here the CDR3 DNA reads TGCGCCAGCACGCGAGGACTAGCGGGAGGCACGAACACCGGGGAGCTGTTTTTT. As protein: CASTRGLAGGTNTGELFF. V and J are TRBV23-1 and TRBJ2-2; 14 bases agree with TRBD2. TRBV23-1 is an open reading frame whose function is uncertain. The CDR3 contains 18 residues. V shed 7 bases, J shed 0 bases, and the junction held 7 bases outside the gene matches.

This clone was seen a handful of times. Relative to the germline gene, one junction end is altered; a read error may explain this. This sequence joins TRBV19 and TRBJ2-7; 8 nucleotides line up with TRBD1. This CDR3 contains 14 residues. CDR1 and CDR2 (germline): LNHDA, SQIVND (reference sequence). CDR3 protein: CASSVDRGAYEQYF. The CDR3 nucleotides read TGTGCCAGTAGTGTAGACAGGGGAGCCTACGAGCAGTACTTC.

This clone showed up just a few times. The chain carries TRBV4-1 and TRBJ2-4; 9 positions agree with TRBD1. The CDR3 is 19 residues long. V trimming: 1 base; J trimming: 0 bases; junction bases outside the gene matches: 10. Germline lookup yields CDR1 MGHRA and CDR2 YSYEKL. In DNA, the CDR3 is TGCGCCAGCAGCCAAGGATTGGGTGGGACAGGGTCAGCCAAAAACATTCAGTACTTC. It translates to CASSQGLGGTGSAKNIQYF.

The sample holds a few counts of this clone. V and J are TRBV25-1 and TRBJ1-2; D remains ambiguous. Looked up from germline, CDR1 is MGHDK and CDR2 is SYGVNS. V was cut by 2 bases and J by 1 base, with 11 bases left in between. The CDR3 length is 15 residues. CDR3 DNA sequence: TGTGCCAGCAGTGAAGGTGGAGGGTTTAACTATGGCTACACCTTC. This encodes CASSEGGGFNYGYTF.

This clone has a handful of counts. The chain employs TRBV6-5 and TRBJ2-3; D is ambiguous. The germline V gene has CDR1 MNHEY and CDR2 SVGAGI. There are 14 residues in the CDR3. V lost 0 bases and J 0 bases, leaving 4 bases between the germline ends. The CDR3 sequence: CASSYSTSTDTQYF. CDR3 nucleotide sequence: TGTGCCAGCAGTTACTCCACTAGCACAGATACGCAGTATTTT.

This chain uses TRBV28 with TRBJ2-1; TRBD1 agrees at 11 bases. The CDR3 is made up of 15 amino acids. V trimming: 5 bases; J trimming: 6 bases; junction bases outside the gene matches: 6. Germline CDR1 MDHEN, CDR2 SYDVKM. The CDR3 reads CASSQPGQGVNEQFF. CDR3 bases: TGTGCCAGCAGTCAACCGGGACAGGGGGTCAATGAGCAGTTCTTC.

The chain carries TRBV4-3 and TRBJ2-1, with 7 bases lining up with TRBD2. Germline V gene data show CDR1 as LGHNA and CDR2 as YSLEER. This CDR3 is built from 14 residues. Trimming at V came to 0 bases and at J to 8 bases, leaving 4 bases not matched to a gene. The CDR3 DNA is TGCGCCAGCAGCCAAGAACTAGCGAGTGATGAGCAGTTCTTC. This gives the protein CASSQELASDEQFF.

The chain recombines TRBV7-6 with TRBJ2-5; no reliable D call. The CDR3 is 15 residues long. CDR1 and CDR2 from the germline V gene are SGHVS and FNYEAQ. V was pared by 1 base and J by 5 bases, with 14 bases between. CDR3 coding DNA: TGTGCCAGCAGCTTAGTCTTGCGGCCTTTGGAGACCCAGTACTTC. This sequence encodes CASSLVLRPLETQYF.

The gene calls are TRBV2 and TRBJ2-5, with TRBD1 matching over 10 bases. This CDR3 has 14 residues. V trimming: 8 bases; J trimming: 3 bases; junction bases outside the gene matches: 6. CDR1 SNHLY and CDR2 FYNNEI come from the germline V gene. The CDR3 sequence: CASDRQGAKETQYF. As DNA, the CDR3 is TGTGCCAGCGATAGACAGGGGGCGAAAGAGACCCAGTACTTC.

This clone was observed a handful of times. CDR3 region: CASSLALGNTGELFF. Here the CDR3 DNA reads TGTGCCAGCAGCTTAGCACTAGGAAACACCGGGGAGCTGTTTTTT. The rearrangement joins TRBV7-2 to TRBJ2-2, with a weak D call TRBD2 (5 bases). CDR1 is SGHTA and CDR2 is FQGNSA in the germline V gene. The CDR3 loop spans 15 amino acids. V shed 0 bases and J shed 2 bases, with 7 bases lying between them.

This clone was counted between two and nine times. The chain uses TRBV10-3 and TRBJ2-5; 7 bases fit TRBD1. The length of the CDR3 is 14 residues. CDR1 and CDR2 (germline): ENHRY, SYGVKD. The trim removed 1 base at V and 3 bases at J, leaving 2 bases unmatched. The CDR3, as DNA: TGTGCCATCAGTGAGTTTCAGGGGGAAGAGACCCAGTACTTC. It translates to CAISEFQGEETQYF.

This clone was detected a few times. This sequence joins TRBV6-1 and TRBJ2-5; possibly TRBD1 for D (6 bases). The CDR3 consists of 16 residues. V was cut by 3 bases and J by 5 bases, with 19 bases left in between. Germline values: CDR1 MNHNS, CDR2 SASEGT. CDR3 protein: CASSDFGTRPRETQYF. The CDR3, as DNA: TGTGCCAGCAGTGACTTCGGGACACGACCTCGGGAGACCCAGTACTTC.

V gene TRBV7-6 combines with J gene TRBJ2-7; possibly TRBD2 for D (6 bases). From germline, CDR1 is SGHVS and CDR2 FNYEAQ. The CDR3 totals 15 residues. The V and J ends lost 5 bases and 2 bases respectively, with 16 bases between them. CDR3 coding DNA: TGTGCCAGCAGCCCAGTGGACGGGACTGCCTACGAGCAGTACTTC. It codes for CASSPVDGTAYEQYF.